This TCR beta chain was captured in a study of beta chain features in type 1 diabetes. Reverse transcription of all isolated RNA meant that expressed TCRB transcripts were sequenced. Produced via immunoSEQ multiplex PCR; TCRdb's table is partial and in-frame only. Of more than 300,000 clones in the sample, over 10% were seen once. This clone was observed once. Germline assignment: CDR1 MNHNY and CDR2 SVGAGI (reference sequence). V was clipped by 5 bases and J by 12 bases; unmatched bases: 7. The CDR3 spans 11 residues. The sample was naive CD4+ T cells from blood. This TCR was sampled from a man between 18 and 29 years old in good health. The chain carries TRBV6-6 and TRBJ2-7; the match to TRBD1 covers 7 bases. The CDR3 bases are TGTGCCAGCAGTAACCGACAGGGACCGTACTTC. It encodes CASSNRQGPYF.